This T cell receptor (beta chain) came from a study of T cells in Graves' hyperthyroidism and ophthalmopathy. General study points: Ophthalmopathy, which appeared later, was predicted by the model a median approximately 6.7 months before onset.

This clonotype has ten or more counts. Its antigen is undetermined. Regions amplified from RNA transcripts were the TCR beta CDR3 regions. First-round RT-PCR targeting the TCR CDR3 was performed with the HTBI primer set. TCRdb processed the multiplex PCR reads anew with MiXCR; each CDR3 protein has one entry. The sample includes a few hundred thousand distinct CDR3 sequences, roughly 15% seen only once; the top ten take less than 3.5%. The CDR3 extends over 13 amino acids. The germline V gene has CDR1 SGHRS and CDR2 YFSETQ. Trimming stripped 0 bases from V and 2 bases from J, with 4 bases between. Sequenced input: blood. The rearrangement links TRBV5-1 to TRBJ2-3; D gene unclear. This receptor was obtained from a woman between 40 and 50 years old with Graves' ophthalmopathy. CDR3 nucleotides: TGCGCCAGCAGCTTGGACAACACAGATACGCAGTATTTT. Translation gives CASSLDNTDTQYF.